Below are 8 T cell receptor beta chains sequenced from a single sample in a study of shared clonotypes between healthy human individuals. Sequenced by immunoSEQ multiplex PCR; TCRdb stores in-frame clones only, minus some. This table holds hundreds of thousands of clones, less than 80% found once. The sample consisted of memory CD4+ T cells sorted from blood. Subset meaning: CD45RA-negative fraction. Receptors originate from a woman aged 25 to 39 in good health.

The chain links TRBV11-2 to TRBJ2-5, with D perhaps matching TRBD1 (5 bases). Between the trimmed V and J ends, which lost 5 bases and 2 bases, there was a span of 15 bases. Germline CDR1 and CDR2: SGHAT and FQNNGV. CDR3 length: 15 amino acids. The CDR3 protein is CASSPGSRAQETQYF. As DNA, the CDR3 is TGTGCCAGCAGCCCTGGTTCCAGGGCACAAGAGACCCAGTACTTC.

The CDR3 is CASSSRKTAAGNTIYF. The CDR3 nucleotides are TGTGCCAGCAGTTCTCGTAAGACGGCGGCTGGAAACACCATATATTTT. This chain links TRBV2 with TRBJ1-3, with D hard to call. V lost 5 bases, J lost 2 bases, and 16 bases lay in between. The CDR3 contains 16 residues. Germline CDR1 and CDR2: SNHLY and FYNNEI.

The rearrangement joins TRBV29-1 to TRBJ1-5, with 7 bases fitting TRBD1. The ends lost 5 bases at V and 5 bases at J; junction bases unmatched: 6. The CDR3 extends over 13 amino acids. From germline, CDR1 is SQVTM and CDR2 ANQGSEA. CDR3 protein: CSVRDSDYQPQHF. DNA of the CDR3: TGCAGCGTTAGGGACAGCGATTATCAGCCCCAGCATTTT.

The sample holds many counts of this clone. V usage is TRBV5-1 and J usage is TRBJ2-3, with D uncertain. V lost 4 bases, J lost 0 bases, and 6 bases lay in between. This CDR3 region has 13 residues. Germline V gives CDR1 SGHRS, CDR2 YFSETQ. This CDR3 is CASSVDSTDTQYF. As DNA, the CDR3 is TGCGCCAGCAGCGTCGACAGCACAGATACGCAGTATTTT.

The V gene is TRBV4-1, the J gene TRBJ2-1; D uncertain. V lost 1 base, J lost 6 bases, and 7 bases lay in between. The CDR3 runs 13 residues. Germline CDR1 and CDR2: MGHRA and YSYEKL. CDR3 sequence (DNA): TGCGCCAGCAGCCAAGCCCGCCGCAATGAGCAGTTCTTC. Translation: CASSQARRNEQFF.

J is TRBJ2-4 and V is TRBV27, with D perhaps being TRBD1 or TRBD2 (5 bases each). CDR1 MNHEY and CDR2 SMNVEV come from the germline V gene (reference sequence). CDR3 size: 15 residues. Deletions cut 5 bases from V and 1 base from J, with 12 bases between. As DNA, the CDR3 is TGTGCCAGCAGTCTAGGGGCGGGTGCCAAAAACATTCAGTACTTC. Protein product: CASSLGAGAKNIQYF.

The V call is TRBV2, the J call TRBJ2-7, with 12 bases aligning to TRBD2. CDR3 length: 15 amino acids. The V segment lost 4 bases and the J segment 3 bases; nucleotides outside the gene matches: 4. Germline V lookup: CDR1 SNHLY, CDR2 FYNNEI. The CDR3 region is CASSAGLAGSYEQYF. CDR3 coding DNA: TGTGCCAGCAGTGCTGGACTAGCGGGGAGCTACGAGCAGTACTTC.

The CDR3 here is CSALGRPTQYF. The CDR3 DNA sequence: TGCAGTGCTCTCGGACGACCTACACAGTACTTC. The chain links TRBV20-1 to TRBJ2-4; D remains unclear. CDR1 is DFQATT and CDR2 is SNEGSKA in the germline V gene (reference sequence). CDR3 length: 11 residues. Trimming left V 5 bases short and J 13 bases short, with 15 bases between.